This T cell receptor beta chain originates from a study of T cells in Graves' hyperthyroidism and ophthalmopathy. Broader study findings: Prediction of ophthalmopathy progression came a median about 6 months pre-onset. Among clonotypes expanded in thyroid above 0.001, most were also found in blood.

This clonotype was detected ten times or more. The target antigen is unknown. Aged 18 to 65, the patients had hyperthyroidism that was newly diagnosed and had lasted under 2 months. Trimming cost V 4 bases and J 8 bases, with 10 bases left between them. The germline V gene encodes CDR1 SGHRS and CDR2 YFSETQ. The CDR3 is made up of 12 amino acids. Amplification of TCR beta CDR3 regions was performed using RNA transcripts as template. In the first-round RT-PCR of the TCR CDR3, the HTBI primer set was used. Each CDR3 protein is one row after TCRdb ran MiXCR on the multiplex PCR reads. The sample has a few hundred thousand distinct CDR3 sequences, around 15% seen once; the top ten hold around 17%.

The chain uses TRBV5-1 and TRBJ2-1, with D unclear. Input material: blood. The TCR was taken from a woman aged 18-29 years with Graves' hyperthyroidism. Written as DNA, the CDR3 is TGCGCCAGCAGCGTGCAAGAACATGAGCAGTTCTTC. Amino acids: CASSVQEHEQFF.